What follows are 9 T cell receptor beta chains derived from one specimen sequenced in a study of tumor and adjacent non-tumor tissue in lung cancer. The library came from three nested PCR rounds adapted from ARM-PCR protocols. Each CDR3 protein gets one entry after TCRdb re-called the multiplex PCR reads with MiXCR. The sample lists 200,000 to 250,000 distinct CDR3 sequences; 70% to 75% were seen once. No cell sorting was done before RNA was extracted from the tissue. The source material was lung tumor tissue. Receptors originate from a man in his 60s with non-small cell lung cancer.

A word on this clonotype: Relative to the germline gene, one junction end is altered; a read error may explain this. This chain links TRBV6-6 with TRBJ1-1, with D uncertain. Looked up from germline, CDR1 is MNHNY and CDR2 is SVGAGI (reference sequence). The CDR3 totals 13 residues. CDR3 DNA sequence: TGTGCCAGCCGCTCGGGTGTTGACACTGAAGCTTTGTTT. This translates into CASRSGVDTEALF.

Worth noting for this clonotype: The conserved phenylalanine or tryptophan normally closing the CDR3 is absent here, so this likely arose from a read error. V is TRBV20-1 and J is TRBJ2-7; D is ambiguous. Germline CDR1 is DFQATT and CDR2 is SNEGSKA (reference sequence). The CDR3 sequence is 14 residues long. The CDR3 here is CNAPEASSSYEQYL. As DNA, the CDR3 is TGCAATGCTCCCGAAGCTAGTAGCTCCTACGAGCAGTACCTC.

This clonotype was seen a single time. This could be a read error, since a much larger clone is one nucleotide away. This sequence joins TRBV20-1 and TRBJ1-2; D is unclear. Germline V gene data show CDR1 as DFQATT and CDR2 as SNEGSKA (reference sequence). This CDR3 is 14 amino acids long. The CDR3 sequence is CSATLTHTNYDYTF. DNA for the CDR3: TGCAGTGCTACGCTGACCCATACTAACTATGACTACACCTTC.

About this clonotype: This may come from a read error, since a much larger clone is one base off. This rearrangement joins TRBV20-1 to TRBJ1-1, with D perhaps matching TRBD1 (5 bases). The CDR3 runs to 12 residues. Trimming took off 5 bases at V and 4 bases at J, with 11 bases between the two ends. In germline, CDR1 is DFQATT, CDR2 SNEGSKA (reference sequence). CDR3 sequence (DNA): TGCAGTGCTTGGGACGTGAGCACTGAAGCTTTCTTT. As protein: CSAWDVSTEAFF.

This clonotype was counted many times. The V gene is TRBV20-1, the J gene TRBJ2-7; unclear D gene. V lost 4 bases, J lost 7 bases, and 14 bases lay in between. The germline gives CDR1 DFQATT, CDR2 SNEGSKA (reference sequence). CDR3 length equals 12 residues. CDR3 DNA sequence: TGCAGTGCTAATCTCCGTTTGGTAGAGCAGTACTTC. Its protein product is CSANLRLVEQYF.

The chain carries TRBV29-1 and TRBJ2-7; a weak D match, TRBD1 (6 bases). V was clipped by 4 bases and J by 1 base, with 17 bases between them. Germline assignment: CDR1 SQVTM and CDR2 ANQGSEA. This CDR3 spans 15 amino acids. The CDR3 region is CSVAPVQGPSYEQYF. The CDR3 DNA follows: TGCAGCGTTGCCCCCGTGCAGGGGCCTTCCTACGAGCAGTACTTC.

This clonotype was detected a few times. The genes are TRBV12-3 or TRBV12-4 and TRBJ1-6; 7 bases fit TRBD1. The CDR3 has 14 residues. The J segment lost 7 bases and the V segment lost 6 bases, leaving 6 bases of the junction unmatched. Here the CDR3 DNA reads TGTGCCAGCAGAACAAGACAGGGCAATTCACCCCTCCACTTT. Translating it yields CASRTRQGNSPLHF.

This chain uses TRBV6-5 with TRBJ1-2, with D possibly being TRBD1 (6 bases). Deletions cut 6 bases from V and 8 bases from J, with 25 bases between. The CDR3 contains 16 residues. Germline V lookup: CDR1 MNHEY, CDR2 SVGAGI. The CDR3 DNA reads TGTGCCAGCAGACTAACCGGGACAAGGGGCGAACGGGGCTACACCTTC. The encoded protein is CASRLTGTRGERGYTF.

This clonotype has just a few counts. V and J are TRBV7-2 and TRBJ2-1; 10 bases agree with TRBD2. The CDR3 sequence is 18 residues long. Germline values: CDR1 SGHTA, CDR2 FQGNSA. Trimming at V came to 0 bases and at J to 3 bases, leaving 8 bases not matched to a gene. The chain's CDR3 is CASSLAGSSGRSYNEQFF. For the CDR3, the DNA is TGTGCCAGCAGCTTAGCTGGGAGTAGCGGGAGGAGCTACAATGAGCAGTTCTTC.